This T cell receptor beta chain was recorded in a study of T cells in localized non-small cell lung cancer. Notes on the study in general: Heterogeneity cannot be ruled out, as sequencing used one tumor region only. Longer overall survival accompanied higher blood T cell density. Paired adjacent lung recovered a median roughly 50 of the top 100 tumor clones.

Some clones are missing from TCRdb's copy, which holds only in-frame ones; the method was immunoSEQ multiplex PCR. The table lists about 70,000 clones, 86% of them singletons. Remarks on this clone: What it recognizes is unknown.

Per the germline V gene, CDR1 is SGHAT and CDR2 is FQNNGV. The CDR3 extends over 18 amino acids. V was trimmed by 5 bases and J by 5 bases, leaving 25 bases between them. The sequence was obtained from a male donor at least 60 years old with stage III squamous cell lung carcinoma. The sequencing here drew on peripheral blood, taken before any cancer treatment. The genes are TRBV11-2 and TRBJ2-1; D is possibly TRBD1 or TRBD2 (5 bases each). CDR3 protein: CASSQGGLSGFRDNEQFF. The CDR3 region has the DNA TGTGCCAGCAGCCAGGGTGGATTAAGCGGTTTCAGGGACAATGAGCAGTTCTTC.